This T cell receptor (beta chain) was sequenced during a study of Ad26.COV2.S vaccination and SARS-CoV-2 variants (dated by TCRdb to about 2021). Background on the whole study: Vaccine-arm donors were drawn from COV1001, a multicentre, randomized, double-blind, placebo-controlled phase I-IIa trial of Ad26.COV2.S in healthy adults. Ad26.COV2.S was administered intramuscularly at 5 x 10^10 or 1 x 10^11 viral particles, either as a single shot or as two shots given 56 days apart. TCRbeta repertoire sequencing served as the tool for gauging how specific and how broad the SARS-CoV-2-reactive T cell receptors were following Ad26.COV2.S vaccination. A total of approximately 30 samples were included in the TCR-sequenced set, comprising 19 Ad26.COV2.S vaccine recipients, 5 placebo recipients and 8 SARS-CoV-2 convalescent individuals. Trial participants were randomized into five groups of five, in which low-dose or high-dose Ad26.COV2.S was given once or twice, or placebo was given on both occasions. Investigators remained blinded to trial group allocation during experiments and outcome assessment. The study at large found these results: Vaccine and placebo recipients had comparable non-spike TCR breadth, which fits with the vaccine containing only spike. It was noted by the authors that total T cell responses may have been underestimated by the TCR breadth and depth analyses. The study was not powered for comparison of responses between vaccine doses or regimens. Substantial breadth of spike-specific CD8+ and CD4+ T cell responses was reported after vaccination. Spike-specific TCR breadth was higher in Ad26.COV2.S recipients than in placebo recipients (P = 0.0014).

A remark on this clone: No antigen is known for it. The sample holds no much larger clone one base away, and base qualities are not on file.

The CDR3 runs 17 residues from the cysteine to the phenylalanine. The CDR3 DNA has 51 bases and is translated from base 1. Sequences SGHTA (CDR1) and FQGNSA (CDR2) are obtained from the germline V gene. V was cut back by 2 bases and J by 5 bases, leaving a gap of 19 bases between them. TCRbeta CDR3 regions were sequenced with the immunoSEQ Assay. After extraction, genomic DNA underwent amplification by bias-controlled multiplex PCR, followed by high-throughput sequencing. From the authors' description of their analysis: To quantify the absolute abundance of every unique TCRbeta CDR3 region, sequences were collapsed and filtered. T cell fraction was estimated by normalizing TCRbeta template counts to usable DNA, which was measured by amplifying reference genes present in all nucleated cells. Repertoire TCRs were annotated as SARS-CoV-2-specific when V gene, CDR3 amino acid sequence and J gene were exactly matched to a known reactive TCR set. The reference SARS-CoV-2 TCR set came from MIRA and was filtered for enrichment in COVID-19-positive ImmuneCODE repertoires, removing public or cross-reactive TCRs. Drawing on the MIRA antigens, annotated TCRs were analysed further at the level of specific ORF or position within ORF. Depth was the summed frequency of annotated unique rearrangements, while breadth was defined as annotated unique rearrangements over total unique productive rearrangements. Two-sided Wilcoxon rank-sum tests were used to compare TCR breadth between groups. Not all clones reach the TCRdb copy of this immuneACCESS table, which keeps in-frame sequences only. Checked studies attribute under half of the gap to unresolved V genes and leave the rest unexplained. V and J calls plus clone size are reproduced from that table; the DNA served to infer D and trimming. The sample profile shows 240,000 or so clones; around nine tenths of them were found once. The ten biggest clones cover 9.5% to 12% of the sample.

This specimen's treatment or condition label, per the study, means: 15 to 20 received Ad26.COV2.S at low or high dose, single or two shots; several received placebo; per-sample allocation not given. Repertoires of vaccine and placebo recipients were sequenced from samples collected on day 63 after the first injection. In Cohort 1b, 25 or so adults aged 18-55 years were enrolled at a single site in Boston, USA, between 29 July and 7 August 2020. Ad26.COV2.S was a replication-incompetent adenovirus type 26 vector that expressed a prefusion-stabilized SARS-CoV-2 spike protein derived from the original Wuhan strain.

The chain couples TRBV7-2 to TRBJ1-5, with a weak D call of TRBD1 (5 bases match). The TCR comes from a person aged 18 to 59 who received the Ad26.COV2.S COVID-19 vaccine or a placebo. The starting material was peripheral blood, obtained in a trial of Ad26.COV2.S vaccine versus placebo. The CDR3 here reads CASSLWGRPNPYQPQHF. DNA sequence: TGTGCCAGCAGCTTATGGGGCAGGCCGAACCCTTATCAGCCCCAGCATTTT.